The clone carrying this TCR delta chain was recorded at least ten times. As yet, its antigen is unknown. TCRdb reapplied CATT to the multiplex PCR reads. The sample shows some 100,000 delta-chain clones, over 1.1% of them seen only once. Vgamma9/Vdelta2+ and Vdelta2-negative gammadelta T cells were flow-sorted from PBMC for bulk sequencing. The V end was cut by 9 bases, the J end by 0 bases, with 19 bases between. This CDR3 region has 15 residues. CDR1 and CDR2 from the germline V gene are GEAIGNYY and EKD. This record comes from a study of γδ T cells in repeated Plasmodium falciparum infection. Study summary: Malian repertoires were sampled cross-sectionally without transmission and longitudinally through febrile malaria. Findings and limits, study-wide: Vdelta2-negative gammadelta repertoires appeared less diverse and less shared in Malian than Australian children.

The chain links TRDV2 to TRDJ1; D is unresolved. No J gene is reported in TCRdb; it was inferred here by comparing the DNA with germline. The sequencing sample was made of gamma-delta T cells from blood. The receptor was derived from a pool of human donors (malaria-infected and uninfected, not separated). In nucleotides, the CDR3 is TGTGCCATAATGTCTATCGCCCTGTACACCGATAAACTCATCTTT. Translated, it gives CAIMSIALYTDKLIF.